A single sample gave rise to the 18 T cell receptor beta chains below, sequenced in a study of shared clonotypes between healthy human individuals. Assay: immunoSEQ multiplex PCR; the TCRdb copy retains only in-frame clones and omits some. The sample shows about 2,200,000 clones, roughly 91% of them seen only once. CD45RO negativity and positive selection for CCR7 defined naive CD8 cells, a population that excluded terminally differentiated effector memory CD45RA+ cells. Sequencing was carried out using naive CD8+ T cells from PBMCs. Receptors originate from a man younger than 35 in good health. Some clones in this sample may be carry-over from other donors' samples.

This chain joins TRBV5-6 and TRBJ2-1; 8 nucleotides agree with TRBD1. J was trimmed by 4 bases and V by 4 bases; bases with no gene match: 4. The CDR3 consists of 14 residues. The V gene's germline CDR1 is SGHDT and CDR2 YYEEEE. The CDR3 loop reads CASSGGQAYNEQFF. CDR3 DNA sequence: TGTGCCAGCAGCGGGGGACAGGCGTACAATGAGCAGTTCTTC.

This chain links TRBV7-9 with TRBJ2-1; TRBD1 agrees at 7 bases. The CDR3 contains 16 residues. CDR1 is SEHNR and CDR2 is FQNEAQ in the germline V gene (reference sequence). V was pared by 2 bases and J by 6 bases, with 10 bases of the junction left unmatched. The CDR3 loop reads CASSLIETGSINEQFF. The CDR3 DNA sequence: TGTGCCAGCAGCTTAATCGAGACAGGGAGCATCAATGAGCAGTTCTTC.

The CDR3 loop reads CASSQAGGFYEQYF. The CDR3 region has the DNA TGTGCCAGCAGCCAGGCGGGAGGGTTCTACGAGCAGTACTTC. The chain carries TRBV14 and TRBJ2-7; 9 bases align to TRBD2. The V gene end was trimmed by 3 bases and the J gene end by 3 bases; junction bases not matched to a gene: 3. Germline CDR1 and CDR2: SGHDN and FVKESK. The CDR3 sequence is 14 residues long.

The chain uses TRBV4-2 and TRBJ1-1; D is unresolved. V lost 1 base, J lost 0 bases, and 21 bases lay in between. CDR3 size: 19 residues. Germline CDR1 is LGHNA and CDR2 is YNFKEQ. As DNA, the CDR3 is TGTGCCAGCAGCCAAGTTACTTTCGGGCCGGAAAACATGAACACTGAAGCTTTCTTT. Its translation: CASSQVTFGPENMNTEAFF.

The rearrangement links TRBV9 to TRBJ2-2; 9 bases fit TRBD2. J lost 6 bases, V lost 3 bases, and 15 bases had no gene match. Germline CDR1 reads SGDLS; CDR2 reads YYNGEE. The CDR3 sequence is 18 residues long. DNA for the CDR3: TGTGCCAGCAGCGCCCTAGCGGGGCCGGGCCCAGGGGCCGGGGAGCTGTTTTTT. Its translation is CASSALAGPGPGAGELFF.

Remarks on this clone: This sample includes further DNA sequences coding for the same CDR3. The chain carries TRBV27 and TRBJ2-2; unclear D gene. The CDR3 is 13 amino acids. Per the germline V gene, CDR1 is MNHEY and CDR2 is SMNVEV (reference sequence). V was cut by 5 bases and J by 5 bases, with 9 bases left in between. Here the CDR3 DNA reads TGTGCCAGCAGTCCCCGTGGAACCGGGGAGCTGTTTTTT. Protein sequence: CASSPRGTGELFF.

The chain couples TRBV28 to TRBJ2-3; 13 positions agree with TRBD2. The ends lost 2 bases at V and 3 bases at J; junction bases unmatched: 5. This CDR3 contains 17 residues. Germline V CDR1 and CDR2: MDHEN, SYDVKM. The chain's CDR3 is CASSLRTSGRGTDTQYF. CDR3 sequence (DNA): TGTGCCAGCAGTTTACGGACTAGCGGGAGAGGGACAGATACGCAGTATTTT.

The chain has TRBV7-2 and TRBJ2-1; TRBD2 matches 12 bases. J was trimmed by 6 bases and V by 6 bases; bases with no gene match: 6. The germline gives CDR1 SGHTA, CDR2 FQGNSA. The CDR3 contains 15 residues. CDR3 sequence reads: CASSQLAGGPNEQFF. In DNA, the CDR3 is TGTGCCAGCAGTCAACTAGCGGGAGGCCCCAATGAGCAGTTCTTC.

This chain uses TRBV6-5 with TRBJ1-3, with TRBD1 as a possible D gene (5 bases). The CDR3 consists of 15 residues. Trimming left V 2 bases short and J 4 bases short, with 12 bases between. The germline V gene encodes CDR1 MNHEY and CDR2 SVGAGI. The chain's CDR3 is CASSYGAGSGNTIYF. Here the CDR3 DNA reads TGTGCCAGCAGTTACGGGGCAGGCTCAGGAAACACCATATATTTT.

In nucleotides, the CDR3 is TGCGCCAGCAGCCACCTGGGTCCCTCTCGGGAGCAGTTCTTC. Translating it yields CASSHLGPSREQFF. This rearrangement joins TRBV4-1 to TRBJ2-1; no firm D call. V was trimmed by 3 bases and J by 10 bases, leaving 16 bases between them. The CDR3 has 14 residues. Germline loops: CDR1 MGHRA, CDR2 YSYEKL.

The rearrangement uses TRBV6-5 and TRBJ1-2, with a tentative D call TRBD1 (5 bases). The CDR3 runs to 16 residues. The germline V and J ends were trimmed by 0 bases and 8 bases, with 19 bases remaining between them. Per germline, CDR1 MNHEY and CDR2 SVGAGI. The CDR3 here is CASSYSYSGQEGGYTF. DNA of the CDR3: TGTGCCAGCAGTTACTCGTACTCAGGGCAAGAAGGCGGCTACACCTTC.

The CDR3 is CAGTAADYSSYNSPLHF. Here the CDR3 DNA reads TGTGCCGGGACGGCCGCGGACTATAGCTCCTATAATTCACCCCTCCACTTT. This rearrangement joins TRBV30 to TRBJ1-6; D perhaps matches TRBD1 (5 bases). Germline V CDR1 and CDR2: GTSNPN, SVGIG (reference sequence). Trimming left V 8 bases short and J 0 bases short, with 20 bases between. This CDR3 region has 17 residues. Based on the CDR3 plus reference TRBV30 and TRBJ1-6, the full variable domain is SQTIHQWPATLVQPVGSPLSLECTVEGTSNPNLYWYRQAAGRGLQLLFYSVGIGQISSEVPQNLSASRPQDRQFILSSKKLLLSDSGFYLCAGTAADYSSYNSPLHFGNGTRLTVT.

As to this clone: The sample holds other DNA sequences that translate to the same CDR3. This rearrangement joins TRBV27 to TRBJ2-7; TRBD2 is a possible D gene (6 bases). The CDR3 loop spans 15 amino acids. V was clipped by 2 bases and J by 2 bases, with 13 bases between them. Germline CDR1 MNHEY, CDR2 SMNVEV (reference sequence). The CDR3 DNA reads as TGTGCCAGCAGTTTACGCCAGGGAGGCACCTACGAGCAGTACTTC. It is translated as CASSLRQGGTYEQYF.

This clone was counted a few times. This chain joins TRBV7-9 and TRBJ2-4; 7 nucleotides line up with TRBD2. The CDR3 runs to 15 residues. CDR1 and CDR2 from the germline V gene are SEHNR and FQNEAQ (reference sequence). V shed 2 bases, J shed 7 bases, and the junction held 8 bases outside the gene matches. The CDR3 region has the DNA TGTGCCAGCAGCTTACCGACTAGCACGGTCAACATTCAGTACTTC. As protein: CASSLPTSTVNIQYF.

The genes are TRBV7-9 and TRBJ2-1; D gene unclear. Germline CDR1 and CDR2: SEHNR and FQNEAQ (reference sequence). Trimming shortened V by 4 bases and J by 5 bases, and 9 bases separated the two germline ends. CDR3 size: 13 residues. The CDR3 DNA is TGTGCCAGCAGCTCAGACACGAACAATGAGCAGTTCTTC. Translation: CASSSDTNNEQFF.

The chain combines TRBV5-8 with TRBJ2-1; TRBD1 matches 8 bases. The CDR3 is 14 residues long. Per the germline V gene, CDR1 is SGHTS and CDR2 is YDEGEE. The V segment lost 8 bases and the J segment 2 bases; nucleotides outside the gene matches: 6. The chain's CDR3 is CARVRGPTYNEQFF. The CDR3 nucleotides are TGTGCCAGAGTCAGGGGGCCTACCTACAATGAGCAGTTCTTC.

The chain joins TRBV7-8 to TRBJ2-1, with no clear D. Trimming left V 5 bases short and J 0 bases short, with 11 bases between. There are 15 residues in the CDR3. CDR1 and CDR2 from the germline V gene are SGHVS and FQNEAQ. The CDR3 sequence is CASSEDGSSYNEQFF. The CDR3 DNA sequence: TGTGCCAGCAGCGAGGACGGTAGCTCCTACAATGAGCAGTTCTTC.

This chain uses TRBV30 with TRBJ2-7; TRBD1 or TRBD2 may be the D gene (5 bases each). Germline V gene lookup returns CDR1 GTSNPN and CDR2 SVGIG (reference sequence). V was clipped by 0 bases and J by 4 bases, with 10 bases between them. The CDR3 sequence is 13 residues long. The CDR3 is CAWSVGPVYEQYF. CDR3 bases: TGTGCCTGGAGTGTGGGACCTGTATACGAGCAGTACTTC.